The rows below give T cell receptor beta chains drawn from one sample of a study of blood T cell repertoires in COVID-19. Sequencing was performed with immunoSEQ multiplex PCR; in TCRdb, only in-frame clones are kept and a portion is missing. Of some 14,000 clones listed, under 95% are singletons. Source material: peripheral blood. The receptors come from a human donor in a cohort sampled during active COVID-19. CDR3s include the opening cysteine and the closing phenylalanine or tryptophan. The order of the fields is clone size, J gene, V gene, CDR3 protein. The size entry is marked missing in some rows and otherwise reads once, few, many or a size class.

clone_size: .; j_call: TRBJ2-1; v_call: TRBV24-1; cdr3_aa: CATSDQTMTGGLYEQFF
clone_size: .; j_call: TRBJ2-7; v_call: TRBV10-3; cdr3_aa: CAISGGQGENYEQYF
clone_size: .; j_call: TRBJ2-1; v_call: TRBV7-9; cdr3_aa: CASSGQGPYNEQFF
clone_size: .; j_call: TRBJ2-7; v_call: TRBV7-2; cdr3_aa: CASSFGQGGSEQYF
clone_size: .; j_call: TRBJ2-7; v_call: TRBV19; cdr3_aa: CASSTVGQGKYEQYF
clone_size: .; j_call: TRBJ1-2; v_call: TRBV3-1/TRBV3-2; cdr3_aa: CASSQDRGHGYTF
clone_size: .; j_call: TRBJ2-2; v_call: TRBV5-1; cdr3_aa: CASSIKSGSAGELFF
clone_size: .; j_call: TRBJ2-1; v_call: TRBV5-1; cdr3_aa: CASSDTGGEQFF
clone_size: .; j_call: TRBJ2-5; v_call: TRBV20-1; cdr3_aa: CSARQRETQYF
clone_size: .; j_call: TRBJ1-2; v_call: TRBV7-2; cdr3_aa: CASSRQGAVDGYTF
clone_size: .; j_call: TRBJ1-3; v_call: TRBV5-1; cdr3_aa: CASSSQGAIGNTIYF
clone_size: .; j_call: TRBJ2-7; v_call: TRBV13; cdr3_aa: CASSSPGQGAYEQYF
clone_size: .; j_call: TRBJ1-4; v_call: TRBV3-1/TRBV3-2; cdr3_aa: CASSQGDREKLFF
clone_size: .; j_call: TRBJ2-2; v_call: TRBV24-1; cdr3_aa: CATSDWTSGNTGELFF
clone_size: .; j_call: TRBJ1-5; v_call: TRBV7-6; cdr3_aa: CASSTGTGGWGQPQHF
clone_size: once; j_call: TRBJ2-7; v_call: TRBV9; cdr3_aa: CASSANTLGFYEQYF
clone_size: .; j_call: TRBJ1-1; v_call: TRBV3-1/TRBV3-2; cdr3_aa: CASSWGQMNTEAFF
clone_size: .; j_call: TRBJ2-3; v_call: TRBV7-2; cdr3_aa: CASSYRLAGGPRADTQYF
clone_size: .; j_call: TRBJ2-1; v_call: TRBV11-2; cdr3_aa: CASSSLDRPYNEQFF
clone_size: few; j_call: TRBJ2-1; v_call: TRBV28; cdr3_aa: CASSLDGSSYNEQFF
clone_size: .; j_call: TRBJ2-7; v_call: TRBV19; cdr3_aa: CASSSVAGAYEQYF
clone_size: few; j_call: TRBJ2-7; v_call: TRBV10-1; cdr3_aa: CASTRSSGYEQYF
clone_size: few; j_call: TRBJ1-5; v_call: TRBV3-1/TRBV3-2; cdr3_aa: CASSQRGGDQPQHF
clone_size: few; j_call: TRBJ2-7; v_call: TRBV3-1/TRBV3-2; cdr3_aa: CASSQATGVGEQYF
clone_size: .; j_call: TRBJ1-5; v_call: TRBV6-6; cdr3_aa: CASSYPGTGDHQPQHF
clone_size: .; j_call: TRBJ1-2; v_call: TRBV28; cdr3_aa: CASSFRRATANYGYTF
clone_size: .; j_call: TRBJ2-4; v_call: TRBV7-2; cdr3_aa: CASSFRQGGAKNIQYF
clone_size: .; j_call: TRBJ1-2; v_call: TRBV9; cdr3_aa: CASSTRQGAIGYGYTF